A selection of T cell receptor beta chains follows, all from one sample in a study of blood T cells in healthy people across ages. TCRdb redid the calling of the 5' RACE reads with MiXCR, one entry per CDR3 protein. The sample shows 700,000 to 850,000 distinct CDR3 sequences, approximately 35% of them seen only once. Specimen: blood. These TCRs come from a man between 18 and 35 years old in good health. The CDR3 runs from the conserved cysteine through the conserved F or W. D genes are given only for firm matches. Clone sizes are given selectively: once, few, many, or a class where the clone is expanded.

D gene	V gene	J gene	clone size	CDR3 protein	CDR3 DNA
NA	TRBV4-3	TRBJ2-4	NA	CASSQERGRTGYF	TGCGCCAGCAGCCAAGAACGGGGGCGGACGGGGTACTTC
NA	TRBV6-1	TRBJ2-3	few	CASSETGESDTQYF	TGTGCCAGCAGCGAAACGGGGGAGTCAGATACGCAGTATTTT
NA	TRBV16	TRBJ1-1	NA	CASSHGHYRTEAFF	TGTGCCAGCAGCCACGGCCACTACCGCACTGAAGCTTTCTTT
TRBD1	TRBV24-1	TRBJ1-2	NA	CATSDFKQGVGYGYTF	TGTGCCACCAGTGATTTCAAACAGGGGGTCGGCTATGGCTACACCTTC
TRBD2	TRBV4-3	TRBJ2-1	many	CASSQDRTSGGDYNEQFF	TGCGCCAGCAGCCAAGATAGGACTAGCGGGGGGGATTACAATGAGCAGTTCTTC
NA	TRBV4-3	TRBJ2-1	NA	CASSSLPRELNEQFF	TGCGCCAGCAGTTCACTTCCCCGGGAACTCAATGAGCAGTTCTTC
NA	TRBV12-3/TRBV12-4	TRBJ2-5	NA	CASSLLWQERGTQYF	TGTGCCAGCAGTTTACTGTGGCAGGAGAGGGGGACCCAGTACTTC
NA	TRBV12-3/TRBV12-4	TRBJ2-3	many	CASSLGGSLNTDTQYF	TGTGCCAGCAGTTTAGGAGGGTCTCTCAACACAGATACGCAGTATTTT
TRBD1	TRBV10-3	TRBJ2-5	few	CAISQGAGGPETQYF	TGTGCCATCAGCCAAGGTGCAGGGGGCCCGGAGACCCAGTACTTC
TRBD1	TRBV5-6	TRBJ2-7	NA	CASRKGRGLPYEQYF	TGTGCCAGCAGGAAGGGCAGGGGGCTTCCATACGAGCAGTACTTC
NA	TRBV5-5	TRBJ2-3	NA	CASSLGPKQTDTQYF	TGTGCCAGCAGCTTGGGACCCAAGCAAACAGATACGCAGTATTTT
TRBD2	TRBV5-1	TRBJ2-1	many	CASSPRLAVGNEQFF	TGCGCCAGCAGCCCCCGACTAGCGGTCGGCAATGAGCAGTTCTTC
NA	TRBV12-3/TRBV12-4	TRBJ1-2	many	CASSTPRSRTRSFGYTF	TGTGCCAGCAGTACACCCCGTTCTCGGACAAGGTCCTTCGGCTACACCTTC
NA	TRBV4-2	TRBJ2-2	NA	CASSQDHRGAILRTGELFF	TGTGCCAGCAGCCAAGATCACCGGGGGGCGATCCTACGAACCGGGGAGCTGTTTTTT
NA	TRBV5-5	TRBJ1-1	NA	CASNSRVATEAFF	TGTGCCAGCAATTCGAGGGTGGCCACTGAAGCTTTCTTT
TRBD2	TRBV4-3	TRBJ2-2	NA	CASSQVTSGFGELFF	TGCGCCAGCAGCCAAGTTACTAGCGGGTTCGGGGAGCTGTTTTTT
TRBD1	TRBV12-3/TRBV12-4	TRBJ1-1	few	CASTRTGEDTEAFF	TGTGCCAGCACCCGGACAGGGGAAGACACTGAAGCTTTCTTT
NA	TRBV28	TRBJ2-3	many	CASTFSLTDTQYF	TGTGCCAGCACCTTCAGTCTGACAGATACGCAGTATTTT
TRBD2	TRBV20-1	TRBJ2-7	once	CSARDRVSGDYEQYF	TGCAGTGCTAGAGATCGGGTTAGCGGGGACTACGAGCAGTACTTC
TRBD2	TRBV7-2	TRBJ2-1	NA	CASSLAGTSGERRTQFF	TGTGCCAGCAGCTTAGCTGGGACTAGCGGGGAACGGCGGACCCAGTTCTTC
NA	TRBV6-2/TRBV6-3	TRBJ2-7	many	CASSYRTTYEQYF	TGTGCCAGCAGTTATAGGACAACCTACGAGCAGTACTTC
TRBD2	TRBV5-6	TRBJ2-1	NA	CASSLAGAEQFF	TGTGCCAGCAGCCTAGCGGGGGCTGAGCAGTTCTTC
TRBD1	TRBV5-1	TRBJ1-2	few	CASSPGQGRDYTF	TGCGCCAGCAGCCCGGGACAGGGTAGGGACTACACCTTC
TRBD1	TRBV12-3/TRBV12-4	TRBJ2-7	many	CASSPDRENEQYF	TGTGCCAGCAGCCCGGACAGGGAAAACGAGCAGTACTTC
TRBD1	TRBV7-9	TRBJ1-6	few	CASSYGQGQSPLHF	TGTGCCAGCAGCTATGGACAGGGACAATCACCCCTCCACTTT
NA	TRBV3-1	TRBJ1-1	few	CASSRLTGGANTEAFF	TGTGCCAGCAGCCGGTTAACCGGGGGCGCGAACACTGAAGCTTTCTTT
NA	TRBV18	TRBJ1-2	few	CASSLFGTDSQDYGYTF	TGTGCCAGCTCACTTTTTGGTACGGACAGTCAGGACTATGGCTACACCTTC
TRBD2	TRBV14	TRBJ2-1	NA	CASSRFSGRAHNEQFF	TGTGCCAGCAGCCGTTTTAGCGGGAGGGCCCACAATGAGCAGTTCTTC
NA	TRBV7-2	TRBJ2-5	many	CASSRKKGAETQYF	TGTGCCAGCAGCCGGAAGAAGGGCGCAGAGACCCAGTACTTC
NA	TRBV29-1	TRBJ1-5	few	CSVAGTENQPQHF	TGCAGCGTGGCCGGGACTGAGAATCAGCCCCAGCATTTT
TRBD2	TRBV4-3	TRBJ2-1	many	CASSHAGGSYNEQFF	TGCGCCAGCAGCCATGCGGGGGGCTCCTACAATGAGCAGTTCTTC
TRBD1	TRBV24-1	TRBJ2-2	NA	CATSDPRQGARIGELFF	TGTGCCACCAGTGACCCGCGACAGGGGGCGCGGATCGGGGAGCTGTTTTTT
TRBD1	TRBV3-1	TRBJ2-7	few	CASSARDRVSYEQYF	TGTGCCAGCAGCGCCCGGGACAGGGTCTCCTACGAGCAGTACTTC
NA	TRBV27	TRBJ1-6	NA	CASGRRTDTSRPLHF	TGTGCCAGCGGCCGCCGGACAGATACTAGCAGACCCCTCCACTTT
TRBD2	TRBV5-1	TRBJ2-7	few	CASKGLAGISEQYF	TGCGCCAGCAAAGGACTAGCGGGGATCAGTGAGCAGTACTTC
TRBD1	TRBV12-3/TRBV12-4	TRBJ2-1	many	CASIRDRGSYNEQFF	TGTGCCAGCATTCGGGACAGGGGTTCGTACAATGAGCAGTTCTTC
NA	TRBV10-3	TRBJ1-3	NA	CAIRLRTEGNTIYF	TGTGCCATCAGGCTTAGGACGGAAGGAAACACCATATATTTT
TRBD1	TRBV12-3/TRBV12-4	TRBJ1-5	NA	CASSPGQGQSVSNQPQHF	TGTGCCAGCAGTCCCGGACAGGGGCAGTCGGTAAGCAATCAGCCCCAGCATTTT
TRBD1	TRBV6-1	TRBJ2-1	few	CASSRPGQGLKSSYNEQFF	TGTGCCAGCAGTCGACCGGGACAGGGTCTAAAAAGCTCCTACAATGAGCAGTTCTTC
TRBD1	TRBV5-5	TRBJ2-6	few	CASSPRTGSNSGANVLTF	TGTGCCAGCAGCCCCCGGACAGGGTCCAACTCTGGGGCCAACGTCCTGACTTTC
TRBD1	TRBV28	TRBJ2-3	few	CASEQGTGGTDTQYF	TGTGCCAGCGAACAAGGGACAGGTGGCACAGATACGCAGTATTTT
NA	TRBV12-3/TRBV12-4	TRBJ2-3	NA	CASSFYGEADTQYF	TGTGCCAGCAGTTTCTATGGGGAGGCAGATACGCAGTATTTT
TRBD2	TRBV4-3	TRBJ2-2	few	CASSKSGVARTGELFF	TGCGCCAGCAGTAAGAGCGGGGTCGCCCGCACCGGGGAGCTGTTTTTT
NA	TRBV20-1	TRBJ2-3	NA	CSARFRADTQYF	TGCAGTGCTAGATTCAGGGCCGATACGCAGTATTTT
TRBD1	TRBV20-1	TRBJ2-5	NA	CSARTGGDTLGTQYF	TGCAGTGCTAGGACAGGGGGCGACACCCTCGGGACCCAGTACTTC